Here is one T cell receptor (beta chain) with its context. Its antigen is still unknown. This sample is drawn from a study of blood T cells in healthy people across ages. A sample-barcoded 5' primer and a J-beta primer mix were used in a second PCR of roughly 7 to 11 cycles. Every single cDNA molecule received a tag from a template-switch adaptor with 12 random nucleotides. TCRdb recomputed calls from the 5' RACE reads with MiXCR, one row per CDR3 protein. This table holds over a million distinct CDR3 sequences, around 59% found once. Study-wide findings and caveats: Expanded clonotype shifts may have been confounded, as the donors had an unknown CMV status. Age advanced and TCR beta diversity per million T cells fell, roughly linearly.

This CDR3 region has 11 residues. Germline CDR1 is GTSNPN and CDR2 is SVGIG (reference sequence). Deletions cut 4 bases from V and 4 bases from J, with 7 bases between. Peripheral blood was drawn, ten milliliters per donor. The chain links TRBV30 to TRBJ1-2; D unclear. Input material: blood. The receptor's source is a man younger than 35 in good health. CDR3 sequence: CAWMSGYGYTF. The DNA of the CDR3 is TGTGCCTGGATGTCTGGCTATGGCTACACCTTC.